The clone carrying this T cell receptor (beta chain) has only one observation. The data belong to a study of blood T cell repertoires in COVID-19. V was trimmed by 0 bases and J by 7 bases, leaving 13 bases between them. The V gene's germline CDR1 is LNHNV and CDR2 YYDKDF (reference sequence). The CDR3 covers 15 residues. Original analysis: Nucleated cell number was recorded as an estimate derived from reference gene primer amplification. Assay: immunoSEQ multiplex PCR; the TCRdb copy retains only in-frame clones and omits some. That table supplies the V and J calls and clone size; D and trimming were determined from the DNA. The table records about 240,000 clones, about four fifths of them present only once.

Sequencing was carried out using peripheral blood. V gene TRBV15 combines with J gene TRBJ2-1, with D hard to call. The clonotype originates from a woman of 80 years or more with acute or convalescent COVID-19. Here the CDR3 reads CATSRDRSFGNEQFF. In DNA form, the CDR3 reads TGTGCCACCAGCAGAGATCGAAGTTTCGGGAATGAGCAGTTCTTC.